This T cell receptor beta chain came from a study of T cells in Graves' hyperthyroidism and ophthalmopathy. On the study more broadly: Specimen type is peripheral blood, collected at initial diagnosis prior to any treatment.

The CDR3 length is 15 residues. CDR1 and CDR2 from the germline V gene are SGHRS and YFSETQ. Trimming shortened V by 5 bases and J by 0 bases, and 13 bases separated the two germline ends. Many counts were recorded for this clonotype. What it recognizes is unknown. Study-wide points: Blood samples included most of the expanded thyroid clonotypes exceeding 0.001. The model identified upcoming ophthalmopathy a median approximately six months ahead of onset.

These patients, aged 18 to 65, had recently diagnosed hyperthyroidism lasting under 2 months. Amplified TCR beta CDR3 regions derived from RNA transcripts. The TCR CDR3 first-round RT-PCR relied on the HTBI primer set. TCRdb itself ran the multiplex PCR reads through MiXCR, one entry per CDR3 protein. This table has about 210,000 distinct CDR3 sequences, approximately 17% appearing once. This TCR came from a man over 45 with Graves' hyperthyroidism. The rearrangement links TRBV5-1 to TRBJ2-3, with D perhaps matching TRBD1 (5 bases). What was sequenced was blood. This chain's CDR3 is CASRGAGISTDTQYF. The CDR3 region has the DNA TGCGCCAGCAGAGGAGCAGGGATAAGCACAGATACGCAGTATTTT.